This entry concerns a single T cell receptor beta chain. Antigen unknown. This specimen belongs to a study of quantifying T cell responses using KT2 cells. In the study overall: Reverse transcription used primers in the TCR alpha and beta constant regions. The second PCR ran as a qPCR until a predetermined fluorescence threshold was reached.

The cDNA 3' end received a ligated oligonucleotide with a UMI. First-round PCR used 4 cycles and beta primers RC1.1 and RC1.2 covering TRBC1 and TRBC2. From the second PCR onward, TCR alpha and beta chains were processed separately. TCRdb reprocessed the UMI-ligation and nested PCR reads with MiXCR, giving one entry per CDR3 protein. The sample lists 40,000 to 55,000 distinct CDR3 sequences, roughly 11% occurring once. General study points: Even the lowest spike-in, about one KT2 cell per 100,000 PBMC, yielded detectable KT2 sequences.

Known numbers of the T cell clone KT2 were added to PBMC. This TCR came from a human donor. Sequencing input: PBMCs spiked with cells of the T cell clone KT2.

CDR3 sequence (DNA): TGTGCCAGCAGTGAAAAGGCGAGTCTGAACACTGAAGCTTTCTTT. Protein sequence: CASSEKASLNTEAFF. The chain links TRBV6-1 to TRBJ1-1; no clear D. CDR1 and CDR2 from the germline V gene are MNHNS and SASEGT. V lost 2 bases and J 0 bases, leaving 10 bases between the germline ends. The CDR3 length is 15 residues.